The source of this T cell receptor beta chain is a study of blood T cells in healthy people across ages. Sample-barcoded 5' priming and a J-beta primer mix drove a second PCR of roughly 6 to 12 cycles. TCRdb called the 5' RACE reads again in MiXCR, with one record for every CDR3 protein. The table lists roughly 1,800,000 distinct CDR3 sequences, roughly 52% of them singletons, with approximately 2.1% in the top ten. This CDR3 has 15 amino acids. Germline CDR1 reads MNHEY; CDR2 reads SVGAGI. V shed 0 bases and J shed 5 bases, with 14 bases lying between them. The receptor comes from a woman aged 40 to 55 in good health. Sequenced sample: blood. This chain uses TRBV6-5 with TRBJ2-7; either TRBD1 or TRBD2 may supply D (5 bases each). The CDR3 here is CASSYSTSGRNEQYF. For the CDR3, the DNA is TGTGCCAGCAGTTACTCGACTTCGGGGCGCAACGAGCAGTACTTC.